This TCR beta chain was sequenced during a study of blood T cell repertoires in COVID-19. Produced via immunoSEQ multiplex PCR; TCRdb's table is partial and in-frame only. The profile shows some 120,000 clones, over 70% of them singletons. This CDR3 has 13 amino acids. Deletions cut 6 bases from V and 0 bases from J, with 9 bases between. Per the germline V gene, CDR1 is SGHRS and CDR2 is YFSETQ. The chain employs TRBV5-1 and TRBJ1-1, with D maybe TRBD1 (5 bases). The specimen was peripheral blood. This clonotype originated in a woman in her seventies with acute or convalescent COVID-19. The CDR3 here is CASTGGVNTEAFF. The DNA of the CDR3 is TGCGCCAGCACGGGGGGAGTGAACACTGAAGCTTTCTTT.